These T cell receptor beta chains were read from a single sample in a study of PD-1 blockade in mismatch repair-deficient tumors. The protocol was immunoSEQ multiplex PCR, while the TCRdb copy is restricted to in-frame clones and leaves out a portion. The top ten hold around 5.8% of the sample, which has 100,000 or so clones, about four fifths seen once. Sample: peripheral blood, taken less than 37 weeks after starting pembrolizumab. These TCRs come from an adult with mismatch repair-deficient cancer. Both conserved end residues are trimmed from each CDR3.

TRBV20-1	SAGTLKGAF
TRBV5-1	ASSTANTGELF
TRBV7-9	ASSLAQGILEKLF
TRBV29-1	SVELAGGNTGELF
TRBV29-1	SVEGAAGEGYGYT
TRBV7-6	ASSLVGQGAFDEQY
TRBV5-1	ASSLTTAASLFEQY
TRBV25-1	ASSEGYGLAGEHEQF
TRBV9	ASSPREGARDTNEKLF
TRBV13	ASSLGGRTDTQY
TRBV30	AWSSDGYSNQPQH
TRBV2	ASSEEAGSNQPQH
TRBV4-1	ASSQDLSGANVLT
TRBV5-1	ASSLGTGVEKLF
TRBV5-1	ASSLAVSGRDSNEQF
TRBV5-1	ASSSRGVYEQY
TRBV19	ASSTQLAGGPHEQY
TRBV19	ASSPGRLVFANTGELF
TRBV29-1	SVGTTAIGANVLT
TRBV5-1	ASTTGGGGQETQY
TRBV7-9	ASSPPPQTQY
TRBV25-1	ASNTGSGYEQY
TRBV6-6	ASSRQVSSYNEQF
TRBV5-8	ASSFPPQDRPQH
TRBV5-4	ASSISGIQETQY
TRBV15	ATSREGETQY
TRBV6-6	ASSSPGQGSQPQH
TRBV6-1	ASSLEPSSEQY
TRBV13	ASSKRGKNTEAF
TRBV6-6	ATALPGYT
TRBV7-6	ASSLGSASSTDTQY
TRBV6-6	ASILTGEEVNEQF